The 14 T cell receptor beta chains reported below all come from one sample, sequenced in a study of blood T cell repertoires in COVID-19. Here immunoSEQ multiplex PCR was the method, and the copy in TCRdb shows in-frame clones only, minus some. The table has 70,000 to 100,000 clones, more than 80% seen once. The sample comprised peripheral blood. These receptors all come from a human donor in a cohort sampled during active COVID-19.

Details on this clone: At the DNA level, this CDR3 is encoded by other sequences in the same sample as well. The chain uses TRBV7-2 and TRBJ1-5; 9 bases line up with TRBD1. V gave up 5 bases and J gave up 4 bases; unmatched junction bases: 3. The CDR3 covers 14 residues. Per the germline V gene, CDR1 is SGHTA and CDR2 is FQGNSA. CDR3 nucleotides: TGTGCCAGCAGCCTCGACAGGGGGAATCAGCCCCAGCATTTT. It yields the protein CASSLDRGNQPQHF.

CDR3 sequence (DNA): TGTGCCAGCAGCCCTGGGACAGTCTATGGCTACACCTTC. It specifies CASSPGTVYGYTF. The V and J genes are TRBV3-1 (or the pseudogene TRBV3-2) and TRBJ1-2; 7 bases line up with TRBD1. There are 13 residues in the CDR3. Germline V lookup: CDR1 LGHDT, CDR2 YNNKEL (reference sequence). Unmatched junction bases numbered 3, after V lost 4 bases and J lost 4 bases.

The chain uses TRBV5-6 and TRBJ1-2, with D uncertain. The germline V and J ends were trimmed by 4 bases and 0 bases, with 13 bases remaining between them. In germline, CDR1 is SGHDT, CDR2 YYEEEE. This CDR3 comprises 15 residues. CDR3 DNA: TGTGCCAGCAGCGGACTGGGGAAAGCTAACTATGGCTACACCTTC. This encodes CASSGLGKANYGYTF.

This clone came up once. This rearrangement joins TRBV18 to TRBJ1-2, with D maybe TRBD1 (6 bases). V lost 5 bases to trimming and J lost 3 bases, with 16 bases between them. The CDR3 extends over 15 amino acids. Germline V lookup: CDR1 KGHSH, CDR2 LQKENI. CDR3 sequence reads: CASSLGQLLDYGYTF. DNA for the CDR3: TGTGCCAGCTCATTAGGACAGTTACTAGACTATGGCTACACCTTC. Combining the CDR3 with reference TRBV18 and TRBJ1-2 gives the whole variable domain NAGVMQNPRHLVRRRGQEARLRCSPMKGHSHVYWYRQLPEEGLKFMVYLQKENIIDESGMPKERFSAEFPKEGPSILRIQQVVRGDSAAYFCASSLGQLLDYGYTFGSGTRLTVV.

This clone was found a few times. This chain joins TRBV2 and TRBJ2-2; D perhaps matches TRBD1 (5 bases). Germline V gene sequence: CDR1 SNHLY, CDR2 FYNNEI. The CDR3 runs to 17 residues. Trimming left V 1 base short and J 5 bases short, with 17 bases between. CDR3 nucleotide sequence: TGTGCCAGCAGTGAAGGTTCCAGGGATTTATATACCGGGGAGCTGTTTTTT. Encoded protein: CASSEGSRDLYTGELFF.

CDR3 residues: CASSSRVGTEAFF. CDR3 bases: TGTGCCAGCAGCTCCAGGGTTGGGACTGAAGCTTTCTTT. This sequence joins TRBV5-6 and TRBJ1-1; D is perhaps TRBD1 (5 bases). The V and J ends lost 3 bases and 5 bases respectively, with 11 bases between them. The CDR3 loop spans 13 amino acids. Germline V gene lookup returns CDR1 SGHDT and CDR2 YYEEEE.

The chain has TRBV5-1 and TRBJ1-1; D gene uncertain. Germline CDR1 and CDR2: SGHRS and YFSETQ. The V gene lost 5 bases and the J gene lost 4 bases, with 15 bases spanning the gap. This CDR3 is built from 14 residues. The CDR3 region is CASRSDGSGTEAFF. The CDR3, as DNA: TGCGCCAGCAGATCGGACGGGAGCGGCACTGAAGCTTTCTTT.

V is TRBV7-8 and J is TRBJ1-6; tentative D call: TRBD1 (6 bases). The germline V and J ends were trimmed by 5 bases and 0 bases, with 11 bases remaining between them. The CDR3 has 16 residues. Germline V lookup: CDR1 SGHVS, CDR2 FQNEAQ. The CDR3 sequence is CASSPRGSSYNSPLHF. CDR3 nucleotides: TGTGCCAGCAGCCCCAGGGGAAGCTCCTATAATTCACCCCTCCACTTT.

V and J are TRBV10-2 and TRBJ2-1, with a tentative D call TRBD2 (5 bases). From germline, CDR1 is WSHSY and CDR2 SAAADI. The CDR3 length is 15 residues. V was shortened by 6 bases and J by 6 bases, with 18 bases between the two germline ends. CDR3: CASSLLGVVGNEQFF. CDR3 DNA: TGCGCCAGCAGCCTACTCGGGGTTGTCGGCAATGAGCAGTTCTTC.

This clone was recorded only once. The chain recombines TRBV11-2 with TRBJ2-1; D gene ambiguous. The CDR3 contains 13 residues. Trimming took off 2 bases at V and 10 bases at J, with 12 bases between the two ends. Germline-derived CDR1 and CDR2 are SGHAT and FQNNGV. CDR3 amino acids: CASSLRQASEQFF. CDR3 sequence (DNA): TGTGCCAGCAGCTTACGGCAGGCGTCCGAGCAGTTCTTC.

This clone turned up a few times. The V call is TRBV5-4, the J call TRBJ2-7; 7 bases are a match to TRBD1. CDR3 length: 14 amino acids. V trimming: 3 bases; J trimming: 4 bases; junction bases outside the gene matches: 7. Germline-derived CDR1 and CDR2 are SGHNT and YYREEE (reference sequence). DNA of the CDR3: TGTGCCAGCAGCTCGACAGGGCCCAGGTACGAGCAGTACTTC. Encoded protein: CASSSTGPRYEQYF.

The J gene is TRBJ1-1, the V gene TRBV18, with D possibly being TRBD1 (5 bases). The CDR3 is 14 residues long. Trimming left V 2 bases short and J 4 bases short, with 11 bases between. The V gene's germline CDR1 is KGHSH and CDR2 LQKENI. The CDR3 DNA follows: TGTGCCAGCTCACCAGCGGGGACTGGCACTGAAGCTTTCTTT. Its protein product is CASSPAGTGTEAFF.

The V gene is TRBV28, the J gene TRBJ2-3, with 8 bases aligning to TRBD2. This CDR3 region has 14 residues. Germline loops: CDR1 MDHEN, CDR2 SYDVKM. V trimming: 7 bases; J trimming: 3 bases; junction bases outside the gene matches: 6. CDR3 coding DNA: TGTGCCAGCAAGAGAGCGGGAGTTACAGATACGCAGTATTTT. This codes for CASKRAGVTDTQYF.

The chain carries TRBV2 and TRBJ1-6, with 8 bases fitting TRBD1. V trimming: 5 bases; J trimming: 3 bases; junction bases outside the gene matches: 3. The CDR3 is 15 amino acids. Germline V gives CDR1 SNHLY, CDR2 FYNNEI. The CDR3 DNA is TGTGCCAGCAGTATTGGGACAGGCTATAATTCACCCCTCCACTTT. Its protein product is CASSIGTGYNSPLHF.